This TCR beta chain was sequenced in a study of blood T cell repertoires in COVID-19. The method was immunoSEQ multiplex PCR; TCRdb's version includes in-frame clones alone and lacks a portion of them. The data show tens of thousands of clones, 85% to 90% seen once. The CDR3 runs 15 residues. J gave up 2 bases and V 3 bases, and 5 bases lay outside the gene matches. Per germline, CDR1 DFQATT and CDR2 SNEGSKA (reference sequence). V is TRBV20-1 and J is TRBJ2-1, with 9 bases lining up with TRBD2. This receptor was identified in an older man with active or convalescent COVID-19. The sequenced material came from peripheral blood. The CDR3 sequence: CSASPAGGPYNEQFF. Written as DNA, the CDR3 is TGCAGTGCTAGTCCTGCGGGAGGGCCCTACAATGAGCAGTTCTTC.